This is a list of T cell receptor beta chains from one sample in a study of response to subunit inactivated influenza vaccine. One entry per CDR3 protein, called by TCRdb with MiXCR from the RT-PCR reads. The sample holds hundreds of thousands of distinct CDR3 sequences, about 15% seen once. This material consisted of PBMCs from blood, taken less than 15 days before vaccination. All receptors come from a man aged 50 to 59 who received an inactivated influenza vaccine. CDR3s leave out the opening cysteine and the closing phenylalanine or tryptophan. The order of the fields is V gene, J gene, clone size, D gene, CDR3 protein. The D gene is left open where the match is weak. Expanded clones get a size class; other rows say once, few or many, or leave the size out.

>TRBV5-1|TRBJ2-2|few|NA
ASSRGPFSGELF
>TRBV6-2/TRBV6-3|TRBJ2-7|many|TRBD1
ASSRRGQGVQY
>TRBV2|TRBJ1-3|once|NA
ASTQGRSGNTIY
>TRBV12-3/TRBV12-4|TRBJ1-4|many|NA
ASSLWGGKLF
>TRBV5-5|TRBJ2-1|many|TRBD2
ASSYGTSGGSYNEQF
>TRBV6-1|TRBJ2-2|NA|NA
ASSTRNTGELF
>TRBV12-3/TRBV12-4|TRBJ1-4|many|NA
ASSPSLGPVFEKLF
>TRBV20-1|TRBJ2-1|NA|TRBD2
SARETGSGGYNEQF
>TRBV24-1|TRBJ2-1|NA|NA
ATSVGVEQF
>TRBV13|TRBJ1-1|few|NA
ASSKTLGNTEAF
>TRBV29-1|TRBJ2-1|NA|TRBD2
SVQLAGVYNEQF
>TRBV4-3|TRBJ2-1|NA|NA
ASSQGGSTYNEQF
>TRBV7-2|TRBJ1-5|NA|NA
ASSLGRSQPQH
>TRBV7-2|TRBJ2-5|NA|NA
ASSLSGTRGDAQY
>TRBV5-1|TRBJ2-7|NA|NA
ASSPGTFPYEQY
>TRBV13|TRBJ2-3|few|NA
ASSRGAVSTDTQY
>TRBV11-2|TRBJ2-1|few|NA
ASSREGGTYNEQF
>TRBV3-1|TRBJ1-5|few|NA
ASSQEGPYSNQPQH
>TRBV7-8|TRBJ2-7|NA|TRBD1
ASSLLGQDGVPY
>TRBV11-2|TRBJ2-3|NA|TRBD2
ASSLYPLRGLAGVTSTDTQY
>TRBV21-1|TRBJ2-3|NA|NA
ASSKARTAGVPDTQY
>TRBV24-1|TRBJ1-5|few|NA
ATGIGDQPQH
>TRBV6-1|TRBJ2-2|many|NA
ASSTGLWNTGELF
>TRBV5-1|TRBJ2-1|many|TRBD2
ASSSRGEGNEQF
>TRBV2|TRBJ1-1|few|NA
ASALETASNTEAF
>TRBV5-1|TRBJ2-3|few|TRBD2
ASSLEPAGGLRTDTQY
>TRBV7-2|TRBJ2-1|NA|NA
ASSRGGAAYNEQF
>TRBV4-3|TRBJ2-1|few|NA
ASSQELRTGDSEQF
>TRBV20-1|TRBJ2-1|NA|TRBD2
SARVDGRSQYNEQF
>TRBV20-1|TRBJ2-7|few|NA
SARDQARSYEQY
>TRBV20-1|TRBJ2-2|few|NA
SARESGHGELF
>TRBV9|TRBJ2-5|NA|TRBD1
ASSGEQTGWETQY
>TRBV15|TRBJ2-7|few|NA
ATSREQGFYEQY
>TRBV5-1|TRBJ2-7|few|NA
ASSLGQINYEQY
>TRBV20-1|TRBJ2-1|NA|TRBD2
SARDLSGGSRSYNEQF
>TRBV18|TRBJ2-5|few|NA
ASSPNHRPQETQY
>TRBV5-1|TRBJ1-1|NA|TRBD1
ASSLGWTGNTEAF
>TRBV10-3|TRBJ2-7|NA|TRBD1
AISGQGGSYEQY
>TRBV5-1|TRBJ1-1|many|TRBD1
ASSFTGGALGNTEAF
>TRBV20-1|TRBJ2-5|NA|TRBD2
SARVGTSGPETQY
>TRBV6-2/TRBV6-3|TRBJ2-1|few|TRBD2
ASSYSRGGAFGNEQF
>TRBV6-2/TRBV6-3|TRBJ2-1|NA|TRBD2
ASSYWVTSGRWNEQF
>TRBV5-1|TRBJ2-1|NA|NA
ASIGEMESEQF
>TRBV11-2|TRBJ1-1|NA|NA
ASSPLQGGSPEAF
>TRBV6-1|TRBJ2-1|many|TRBD2
ASREDGRRGDEQF
>TRBV6-2/TRBV6-3|TRBJ1-5|NA|NA
ASSIWGADQPQH
>TRBV19|TRBJ2-6|NA|NA
ASRPSSGTATSGANVLT
>TRBV7-9|TRBJ2-1|NA|NA
ASSLEAGPSYNEQF